Here is one T cell receptor beta chain with its context. Its antigen remains unidentified. The data stem from a study of cytomegalovirus exposure and HLA in healthy donors. Overall study results and limits: Both high specificity and high sensitivity reportedly marked the classifier's diagnosis of cytomegalovirus status. HLA-A and HLA-B allele assignments for most subjects were reportedly predicted accurately using TCR beta sequences.

Healthy donors of bone marrow made up the group. Both 60 Vbeta primers and 13 Jbeta primers went into the PCR. The repertoire was sequenced with immunoSEQ multiplex PCR; TCRdb's copy has only in-frame clones and lacks some. The sample has about 140,000 clones; around 80% are singletons. Deletions cut 1 base from V and 3 bases from J, with 11 bases between. The CDR3 is 15 amino acids. Germline CDR1 and CDR2: SGHRS and YFSETQ. The sequence came from a middle-aged man in good health and CMV-seropositive. This chain links TRBV5-1 with TRBJ2-1; D gene ambiguous. The sequenced sample was PBMCs. CDR3 in DNA: TGCGCCAGCAGCTTGACTCCGGCAGGCTACAATGAGCAGTTCTTC. Translation: CASSLTPAGYNEQFF.